Below, 3 T cell receptor beta chains from the same sample are listed, as sequenced in a study of OX40 agonist ivuxolimab in advanced cancers. Measured with immunoSEQ multiplex PCR; TCRdb has only the in-frame clones, and not every one. The profile shows 30,000 to 45,000 clones, 65% to 80% of them singletons. Sequenced material: CD4+ or CD8+ T cells sorted from blood, taken in a trial of the OX40 agonist ivuxolimab. These receptors all stem from an adult with an advanced solid tumor such as melanoma, head and neck, liver or kidney cancer.

This rearrangement joins TRBV6-6 to TRBJ2-1; 8 positions agree with TRBD1. This CDR3 has 14 amino acids. Per germline, CDR1 MNHNY and CDR2 SVGAGI (reference sequence). After removal of 6 bases from V and 7 bases from J, the junction contained 8 bases not matched to a gene. CDR3 coding DNA: TGTGCCAGCAGACTGACAGGGGCGTGGAATGAGCAGTTCTTC. Encoded protein: CASRLTGAWNEQFF.

This clone was found once. This rearrangement joins TRBV28 to TRBJ2-4, with 9 bases aligning to TRBD2. The CDR3 extends over 17 amino acids. V lost 7 bases to trimming and J lost 0 bases; unmatched junction nucleotides: 10. The germline V gene has CDR1 MDHEN and CDR2 SYDVKM. CDR3 bases: TGTGCCAGCACCCCGGTAGGGCGGGAGGGAGCCAAAAACATTCAGTACTTC. Protein sequence: CASTPVGREGAKNIQYF.

The chain combines TRBV19 with TRBJ2-3; 10 bases are a match to TRBD2. V trimming: 3 bases; J trimming: 3 bases; junction bases outside the gene matches: 3. CDR3 length equals 15 residues. Germline lookup yields CDR1 LNHDA and CDR2 SQIVND (reference sequence). CDR3 in amino acids: CASSIATSGTDTQYF. Here the CDR3 DNA reads TGTGCCAGTAGTATCGCGACTAGCGGGACAGATACGCAGTATTTT.